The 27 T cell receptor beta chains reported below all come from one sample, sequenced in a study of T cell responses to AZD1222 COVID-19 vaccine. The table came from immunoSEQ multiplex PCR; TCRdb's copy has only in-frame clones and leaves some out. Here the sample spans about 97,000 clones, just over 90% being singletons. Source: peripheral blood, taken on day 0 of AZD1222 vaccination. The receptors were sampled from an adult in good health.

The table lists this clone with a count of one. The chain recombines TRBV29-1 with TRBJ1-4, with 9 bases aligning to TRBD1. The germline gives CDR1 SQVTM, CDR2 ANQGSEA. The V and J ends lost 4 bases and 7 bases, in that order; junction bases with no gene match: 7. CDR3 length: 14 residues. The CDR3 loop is CSVGGQGGGEKLFF. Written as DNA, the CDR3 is TGCAGCGTTGGGGGACAGGGAGGAGGTGAAAAACTGTTTTTT.

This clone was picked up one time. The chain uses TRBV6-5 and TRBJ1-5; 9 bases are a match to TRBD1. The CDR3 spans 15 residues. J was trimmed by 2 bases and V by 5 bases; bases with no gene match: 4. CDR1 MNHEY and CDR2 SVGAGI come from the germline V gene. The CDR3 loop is CASSHRGLGNQPQHF. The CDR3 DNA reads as TGTGCCAGCAGTCACAGGGGGCTTGGCAATCAGCCCCAGCATTTT.

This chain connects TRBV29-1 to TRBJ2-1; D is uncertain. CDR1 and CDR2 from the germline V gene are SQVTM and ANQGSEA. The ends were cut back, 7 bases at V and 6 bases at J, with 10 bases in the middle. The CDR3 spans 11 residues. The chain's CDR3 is CSARTRNEQFF. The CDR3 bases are TGCAGCGCAAGGACGCGCAATGAGCAGTTCTTC.

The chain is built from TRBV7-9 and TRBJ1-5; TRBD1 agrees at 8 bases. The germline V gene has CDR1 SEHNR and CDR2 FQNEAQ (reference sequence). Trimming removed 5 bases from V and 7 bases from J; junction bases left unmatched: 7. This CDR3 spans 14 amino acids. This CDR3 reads CASSQGQGGQPQHF. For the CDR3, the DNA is TGTGCCAGCAGCCAAGGACAGGGAGGCCAGCCCCAGCATTTT.

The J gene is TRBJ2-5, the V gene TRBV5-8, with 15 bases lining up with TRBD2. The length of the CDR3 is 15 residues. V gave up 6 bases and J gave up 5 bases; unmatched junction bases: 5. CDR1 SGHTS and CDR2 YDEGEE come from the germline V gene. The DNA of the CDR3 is TGTGCCAGCAATTTCGGACTAGCGGGGGGGGAGACCCAGTACTTC. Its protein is CASNFGLAGGETQYF.

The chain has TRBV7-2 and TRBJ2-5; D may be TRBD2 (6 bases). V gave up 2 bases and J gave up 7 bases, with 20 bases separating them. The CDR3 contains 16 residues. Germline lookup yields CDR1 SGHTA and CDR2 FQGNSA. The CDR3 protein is CASSLLTRAGHTTQYF. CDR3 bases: TGTGCCAGCAGCTTATTGACCCGCGCGGGGCACACGACCCAGTACTTC.

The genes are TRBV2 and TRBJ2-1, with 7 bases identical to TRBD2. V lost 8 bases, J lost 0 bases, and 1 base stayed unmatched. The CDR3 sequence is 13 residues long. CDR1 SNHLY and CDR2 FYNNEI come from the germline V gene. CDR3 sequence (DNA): TGTGCCAGCGGGGGGGGCTCCTACAATGAGCAGTTCTTC. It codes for CASGGGSYNEQFF.

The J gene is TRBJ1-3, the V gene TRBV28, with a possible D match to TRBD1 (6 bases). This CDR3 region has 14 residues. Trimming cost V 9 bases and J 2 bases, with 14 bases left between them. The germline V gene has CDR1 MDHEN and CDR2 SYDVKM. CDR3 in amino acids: CASYPGTTGNTIYF. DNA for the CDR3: TGTGCCAGTTACCCCGGGACAACTGGAAACACCATATATTTT. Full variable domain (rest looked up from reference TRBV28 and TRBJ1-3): DVKVTQSSRYLVKRTGEKVFLECVQDMDHENMFWYRQDPGLGLRLIYFSYDVKMKEKGDIPEGYSVSREKKERFSLILESASTNQTSMYLCASYPGTTGNTIYFGEGSWLTVV.

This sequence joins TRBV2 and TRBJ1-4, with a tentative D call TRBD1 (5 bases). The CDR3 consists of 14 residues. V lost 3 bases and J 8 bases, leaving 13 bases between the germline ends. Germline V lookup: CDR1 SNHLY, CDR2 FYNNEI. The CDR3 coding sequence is TGTGCCAGCAGTGAGGGGGAGGTGCGGGAAAAACTGTTTTTT. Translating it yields CASSEGEVREKLFF. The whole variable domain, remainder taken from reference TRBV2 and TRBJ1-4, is EPEVTQTPSHQVTQMGQEVILRCVPISNHLYFYWYRQILGQKVEFLVSFYNNEISEKSEIFDDQFSVERPDGSNFTLKIRSTKLEDSAMYFCASSEGEVREKLFFGSGTQLSVL.

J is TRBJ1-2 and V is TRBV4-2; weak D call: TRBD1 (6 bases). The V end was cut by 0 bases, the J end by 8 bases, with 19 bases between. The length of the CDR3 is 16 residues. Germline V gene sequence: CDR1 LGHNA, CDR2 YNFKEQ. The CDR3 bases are TGTGCCAGCAGCCAAGATGGGGGGGGCGAAGCGAGAGGCTACACCTTC. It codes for CASSQDGGGEARGYTF.

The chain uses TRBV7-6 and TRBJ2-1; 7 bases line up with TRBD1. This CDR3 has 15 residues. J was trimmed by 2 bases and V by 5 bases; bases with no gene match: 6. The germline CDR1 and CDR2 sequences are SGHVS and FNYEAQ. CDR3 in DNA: TGTGCCAGCAGCCTAGACAGGGTCCCCTACAATGAGCAGTTCTTC. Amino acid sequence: CASSLDRVPYNEQFF.

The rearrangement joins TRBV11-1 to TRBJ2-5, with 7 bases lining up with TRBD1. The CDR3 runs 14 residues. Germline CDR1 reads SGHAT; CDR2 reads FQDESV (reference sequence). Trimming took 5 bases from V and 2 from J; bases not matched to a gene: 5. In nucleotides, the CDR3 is TGTGCCAGCAGCCAAGGGACAGAGCAAGAGACCCAGTACTTC. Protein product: CASSQGTEQETQYF.

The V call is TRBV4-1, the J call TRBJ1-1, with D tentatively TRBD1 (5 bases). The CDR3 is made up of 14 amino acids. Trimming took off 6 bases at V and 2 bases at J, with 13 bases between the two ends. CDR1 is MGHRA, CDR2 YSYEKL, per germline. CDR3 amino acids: CASRTDSVNTEAFF. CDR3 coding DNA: TGCGCCAGCAGAACCGACAGCGTAAACACTGAAGCTTTCTTT.

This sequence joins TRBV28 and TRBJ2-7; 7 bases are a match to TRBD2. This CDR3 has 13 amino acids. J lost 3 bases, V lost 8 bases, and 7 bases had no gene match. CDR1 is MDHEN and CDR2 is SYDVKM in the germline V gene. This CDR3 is CASRLAVSYEQYF. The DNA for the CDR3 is TGTGCCAGCCGGCTAGCGGTAAGCTACGAGCAGTACTTC.

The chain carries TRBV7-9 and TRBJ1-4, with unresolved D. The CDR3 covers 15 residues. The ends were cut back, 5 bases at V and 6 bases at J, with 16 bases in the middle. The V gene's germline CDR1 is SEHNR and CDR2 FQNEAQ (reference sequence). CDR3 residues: CASSAPDGEYEKLFF. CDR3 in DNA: TGTGCCAGCAGCGCCCCGGATGGGGAATATGAAAAACTGTTTTTT. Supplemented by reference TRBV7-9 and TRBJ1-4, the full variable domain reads DTGVSQNPRHKITKRGQNVTFRCDPISEHNRLYWYRQTLGQGPEFLTYFQNEAQLEKSRLLSDRFSAERPKGSFSTLEIQRTEQGDSAMYLCASSAPDGEYEKLFFGSGTQLSVL.

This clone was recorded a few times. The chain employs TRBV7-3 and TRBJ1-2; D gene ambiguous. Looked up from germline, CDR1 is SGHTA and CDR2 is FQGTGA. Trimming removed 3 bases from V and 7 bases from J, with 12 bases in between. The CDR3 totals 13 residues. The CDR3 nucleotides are TGTGCCAGCAGCTTTGATCCGGCAGCTGGCTACACCTTC. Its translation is CASSFDPAAGYTF.

CDR3 DNA sequence: TGTGCCAGCAGTTTAGAGGCAACCCCCTCTGGAAACACCATATATTTT. Amino acid sequence: CASSLEATPSGNTIYF. This chain links TRBV28 with TRBJ1-3; D is ambiguous. The CDR3 extends over 16 amino acids. Germline CDR1 reads MDHEN; CDR2 reads SYDVKM. V gave up 2 bases and J gave up 0 bases, with 11 bases separating them.

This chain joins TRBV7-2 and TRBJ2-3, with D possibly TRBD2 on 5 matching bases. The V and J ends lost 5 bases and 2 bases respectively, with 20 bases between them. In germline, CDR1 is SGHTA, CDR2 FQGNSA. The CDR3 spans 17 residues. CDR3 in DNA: TGTGCCAGCAGCCCAAGCGGTCCTACACACTACACAGATACGCAGTATTTT. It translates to CASSPSGPTHYTDTQYF.

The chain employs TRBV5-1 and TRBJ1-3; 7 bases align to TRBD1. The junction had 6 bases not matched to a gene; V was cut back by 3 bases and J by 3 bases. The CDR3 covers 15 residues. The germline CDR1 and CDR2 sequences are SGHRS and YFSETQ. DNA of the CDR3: TGCGCCAGCAGCTCGGAGGGGGCTCGTGGAAACACCATATATTTT. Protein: CASSSEGARGNTIYF.

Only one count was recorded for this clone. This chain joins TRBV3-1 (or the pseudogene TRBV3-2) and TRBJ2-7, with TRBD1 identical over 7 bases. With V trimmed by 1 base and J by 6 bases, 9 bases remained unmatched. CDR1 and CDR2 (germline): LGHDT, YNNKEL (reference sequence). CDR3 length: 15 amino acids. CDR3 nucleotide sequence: TGTGCCAGCAGCCAAGGACAGGGCGGTCTATCCGAGCAGTACTTC. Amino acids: CASSQGQGGLSEQYF.

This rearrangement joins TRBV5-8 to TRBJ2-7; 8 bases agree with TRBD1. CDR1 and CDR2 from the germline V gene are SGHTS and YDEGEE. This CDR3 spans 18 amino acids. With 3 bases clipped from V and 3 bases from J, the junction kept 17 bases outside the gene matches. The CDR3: CASSSQTTGGQYIYEQYF. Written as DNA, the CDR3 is TGTGCCAGCAGCTCCCAGACAACAGGGGGACAGTATATCTACGAGCAGTACTTC.

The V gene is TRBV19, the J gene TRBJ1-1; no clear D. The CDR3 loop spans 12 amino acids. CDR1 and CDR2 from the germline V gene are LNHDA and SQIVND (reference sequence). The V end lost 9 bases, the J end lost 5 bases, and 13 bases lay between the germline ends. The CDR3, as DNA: TGTGCCAGATCCCCTTGGATTACTGAAGCTTTCTTT. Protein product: CARSPWITEAFF.

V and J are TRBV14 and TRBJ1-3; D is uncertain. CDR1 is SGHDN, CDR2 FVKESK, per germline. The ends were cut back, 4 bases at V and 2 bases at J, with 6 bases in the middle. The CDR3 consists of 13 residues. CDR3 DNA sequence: TGTGCCAGCAGCCCGGACCCTGGAAACACCATATATTTT. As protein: CASSPDPGNTIYF.

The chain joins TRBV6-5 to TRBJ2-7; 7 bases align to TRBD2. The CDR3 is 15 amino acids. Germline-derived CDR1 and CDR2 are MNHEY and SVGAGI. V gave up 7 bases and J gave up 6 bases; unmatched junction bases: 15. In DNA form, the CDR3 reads TGTGCCAGCAACTGGGGCTGGGAGGGAAGGAGCGAGCAGTACTTC. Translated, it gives CASNWGWEGRSEQYF.

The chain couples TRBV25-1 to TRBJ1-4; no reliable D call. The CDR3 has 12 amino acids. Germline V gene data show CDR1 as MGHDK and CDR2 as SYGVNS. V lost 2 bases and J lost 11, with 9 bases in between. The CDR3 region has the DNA TGTGCCAGCAGTGAAGGTCCGTGGAAACTGTTTTTT. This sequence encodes CASSEGPWKLFF.

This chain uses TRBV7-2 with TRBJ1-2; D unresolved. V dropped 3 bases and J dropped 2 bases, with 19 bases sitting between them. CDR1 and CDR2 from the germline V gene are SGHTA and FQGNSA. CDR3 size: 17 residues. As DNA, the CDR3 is TGTGCCAGCAGCTTGTTACAAAGCCCCCGAACGAACTATGGCTACACCTTC. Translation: CASSLLQSPRTNYGYTF.

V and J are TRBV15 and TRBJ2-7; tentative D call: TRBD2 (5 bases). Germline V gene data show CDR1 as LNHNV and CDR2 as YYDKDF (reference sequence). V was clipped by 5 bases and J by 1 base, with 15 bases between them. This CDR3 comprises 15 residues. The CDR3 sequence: CATSPKTTGSYEQYF. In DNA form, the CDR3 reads TGTGCCACCAGCCCCAAAACCACGGGATCCTACGAGCAGTACTTC.